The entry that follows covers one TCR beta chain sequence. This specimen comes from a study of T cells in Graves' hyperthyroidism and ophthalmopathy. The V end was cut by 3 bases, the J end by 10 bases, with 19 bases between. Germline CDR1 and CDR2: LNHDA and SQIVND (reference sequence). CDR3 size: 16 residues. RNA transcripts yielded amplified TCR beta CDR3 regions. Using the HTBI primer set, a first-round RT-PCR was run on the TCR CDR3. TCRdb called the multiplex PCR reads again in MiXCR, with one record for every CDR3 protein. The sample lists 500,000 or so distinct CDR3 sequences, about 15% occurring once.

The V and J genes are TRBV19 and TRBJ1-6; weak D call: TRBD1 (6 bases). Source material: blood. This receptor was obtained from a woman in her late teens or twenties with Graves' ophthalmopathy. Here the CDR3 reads CASSMYGGSRGSPLHF. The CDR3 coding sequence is TGTGCCAGTAGTATGTATGGCGGGTCCAGGGGATCACCCCTCCACTTT.